This T cell receptor (beta chain) was sequenced in a study of cytomegalovirus exposure and HLA in healthy donors. Findings of the study overall: The study dropped some indistinguishable V segments, TRBV6-2 and TRBV6-3 among them. Reports state that TCR beta sequences accurately predicted most subjects' HLA-A and HLA-B alleles. Common viral pathogens seemed, in a later analysis, to connect with several of the most significant clusters.

This clone was observed once. Antigen: not known. The CDR3 loop spans 13 amino acids. CDR1 and CDR2 from the germline V gene are LGHNA and YSLEER. Trimming left V 1 base short and J 8 bases short, with 8 bases between. Both 60 Vbeta primers and 13 Jbeta primers went into the PCR. Clones were sequenced by immunoSEQ multiplex PCR, and TCRdb holds only the in-frame ones, with some missing. Found here are roughly 150,000 clones, roughly 75% of them singletons; the top ten hold around 1.5%. The gene calls are TRBV4-3 and TRBJ1-4; D unclear. The source material was PBMCs. This clonotype was sampled from a man aged 18 to 29 in good health and CMV-seronegative. The CDR3 DNA is TGCGCCAGCAGCCAAGTTTCGGGGGAAAAACTGTTTTTT. The encoded protein is CASSQVSGEKLFF.